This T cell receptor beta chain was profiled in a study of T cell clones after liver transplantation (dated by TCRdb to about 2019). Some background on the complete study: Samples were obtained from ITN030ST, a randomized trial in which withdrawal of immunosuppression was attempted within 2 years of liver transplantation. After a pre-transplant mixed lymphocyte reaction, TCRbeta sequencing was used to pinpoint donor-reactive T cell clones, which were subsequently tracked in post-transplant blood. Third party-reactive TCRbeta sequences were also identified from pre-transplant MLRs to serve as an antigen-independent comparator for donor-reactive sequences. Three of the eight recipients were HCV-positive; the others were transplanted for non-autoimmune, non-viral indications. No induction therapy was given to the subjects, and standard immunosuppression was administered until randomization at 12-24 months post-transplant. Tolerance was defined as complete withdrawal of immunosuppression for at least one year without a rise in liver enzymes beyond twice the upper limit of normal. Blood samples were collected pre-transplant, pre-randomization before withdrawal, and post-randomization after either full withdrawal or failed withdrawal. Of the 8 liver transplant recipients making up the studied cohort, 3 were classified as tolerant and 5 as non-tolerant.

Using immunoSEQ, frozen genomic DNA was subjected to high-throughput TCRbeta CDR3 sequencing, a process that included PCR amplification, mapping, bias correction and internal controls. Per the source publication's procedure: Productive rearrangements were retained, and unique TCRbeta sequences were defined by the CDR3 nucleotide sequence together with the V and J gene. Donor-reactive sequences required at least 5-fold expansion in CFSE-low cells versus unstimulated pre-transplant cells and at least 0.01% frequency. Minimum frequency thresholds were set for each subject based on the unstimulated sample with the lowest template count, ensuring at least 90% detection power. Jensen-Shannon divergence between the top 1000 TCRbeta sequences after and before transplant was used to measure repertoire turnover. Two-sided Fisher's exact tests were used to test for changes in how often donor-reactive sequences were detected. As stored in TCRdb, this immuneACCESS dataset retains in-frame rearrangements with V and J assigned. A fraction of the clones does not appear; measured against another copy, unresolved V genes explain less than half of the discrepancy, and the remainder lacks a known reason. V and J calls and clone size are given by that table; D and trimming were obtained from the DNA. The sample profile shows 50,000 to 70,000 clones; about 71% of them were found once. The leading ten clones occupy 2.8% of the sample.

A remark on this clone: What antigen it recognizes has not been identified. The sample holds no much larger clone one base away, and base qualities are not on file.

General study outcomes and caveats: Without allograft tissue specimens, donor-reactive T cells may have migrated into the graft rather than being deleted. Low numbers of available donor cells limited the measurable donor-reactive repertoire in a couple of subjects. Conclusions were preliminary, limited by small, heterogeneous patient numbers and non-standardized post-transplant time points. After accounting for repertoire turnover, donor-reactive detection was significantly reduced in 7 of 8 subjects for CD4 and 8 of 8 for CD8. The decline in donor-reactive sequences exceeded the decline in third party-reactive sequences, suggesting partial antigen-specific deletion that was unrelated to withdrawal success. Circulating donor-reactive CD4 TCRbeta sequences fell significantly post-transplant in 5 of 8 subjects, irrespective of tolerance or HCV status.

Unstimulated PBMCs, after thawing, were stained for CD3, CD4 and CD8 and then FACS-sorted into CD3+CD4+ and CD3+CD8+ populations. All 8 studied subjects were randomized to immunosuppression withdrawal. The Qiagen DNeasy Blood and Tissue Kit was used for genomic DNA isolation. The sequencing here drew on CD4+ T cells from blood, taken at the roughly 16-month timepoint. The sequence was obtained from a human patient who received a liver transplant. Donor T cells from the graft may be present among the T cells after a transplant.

Read as DNA, the sequence is TGTGCCAGCGGAGAAGCCTTGGGACTAGCGGGGGGAGGTACGCAGTATTTT. It is translated as CASGEALGLAGGGTQYF. The chain is made from TRBV2 and TRBJ2-3; 15 middle bases align to TRBD2. The germline V gene specifies SNHLY as CDR1 and FYNNEI as CDR2. The CDR3 numbers 17 residues from cysteine through phenylalanine. Only the CDR3 part of the read is kept: 51 bases, read in frame from the first base. The V end gives up 8 bases and the J end 8 bases, leaving 14 bases in the junction not matched to a gene.